The 10 T cell receptor beta chains below come from one sample, sequenced in a study of CD8+CD57+ T cells in acquired aplastic anemia. Previously, flow cytometry had revealed CD8+CD57+ cell expansion in the patients chosen for sequencing. Profiling that covered TCR beta VDJ and CDR3 relied on genomic DNA as its template. TCRdb re-derived calls from the reads in MiXCR, one entry per CDR3 protein. The table lists about 200,000 distinct CDR3 sequences, more than 55% of them singletons, with about 60% in the top ten. Source material: sorted CD4+, CD8+, or CD8+CD57+ T cells (not recorded which) from PBMCs. These receptors originate from a human donor with aplastic anemia.

The V gene is TRBV7-3, the J gene TRBJ2-7; TRBD2 matches at 9 bases. Germline V gene sequence: CDR1 SGHTA, CDR2 FQGTGA. The CDR3 covers 15 residues. The J segment lost 3 bases and the V segment lost 1 base, leaving 4 bases of the junction unmatched. This CDR3 is CASSLMRGGFYEQYF. The DNA for the CDR3 is TGTGCCAGCAGCTTAATGCGGGGGGGTTTCTACGAGCAGTACTTC.

The J gene is TRBJ2-7, the V gene TRBV20-1; 9 bases fit TRBD2. Germline V CDR1 and CDR2: DFQATT, SNEGSKA (reference sequence). The CDR3 contains 15 residues. Trimming removed 0 bases from V and 3 bases from J; junction bases left unmatched: 6. The CDR3 loop is CSARDPLRGGYEQYF. DNA for the CDR3: TGCAGTGCTAGAGATCCTTTGCGGGGGGGCTACGAGCAGTACTTC.

The chain recombines TRBV7-2 with TRBJ1-1; D gene unclear. Germline V gene data show CDR1 as SGHTA and CDR2 as FQGNSA. CDR3 size: 13 residues. V lost 3 bases and J lost 7, with 12 bases in between. This CDR3 is CASSFPREGEAFF. The CDR3 nucleotides are TGTGCCAGCAGCTTTCCGAGGGAGGGTGAAGCTTTCTTT.

The table lists this clonotype with a count of one. The chain couples TRBV19 to TRBJ2-1; TRBD2 matches 10 bases. Trimming removed 6 bases from V and 4 bases from J; junction bases left unmatched: 9. Germline V gene sequence: CDR1 LNHDA, CDR2 SQIVND (reference sequence). The CDR3 covers 16 residues. The CDR3 loop reads CASSPLRAGGYNEQFF. The CDR3 bases are TGTGCCAGTAGCCCACTCCGAGCGGGGGGGTACAATGAGCAGTTCTTC.

The rearrangement links TRBV20-1 to TRBJ1-5, with 7 bases lining up with TRBD1. Per germline, CDR1 DFQATT and CDR2 SNEGSKA (reference sequence). After removal of 0 bases from V and 4 bases from J, the junction contained 3 bases not matched to a gene. The CDR3 contains 14 residues. CDR3 sequence (DNA): TGCAGTGCTAGAGAGGGGACAGCAAATCAGCCCCAGCATTTT. It yields the protein CSAREGTANQPQHF.

The V call is TRBV5-1, the J call TRBJ1-1; 8 nucleotides line up with TRBD1. CDR3 length: 14 residues. V was pared by 4 bases and J by 8 bases, with 10 bases of the junction left unmatched. Germline CDR1 and CDR2: SGHRS and YFSETQ. Here the CDR3 DNA reads TGCGCCAGCAGCCGGGTAGGACAGGGTGACGAAGCTTTCTTT. Protein sequence: CASSRVGQGDEAFF.

J is TRBJ1-2 and V is TRBV10-3; 9 bases are shared with TRBD1. Germline-derived CDR1 and CDR2 are ENHRY and SYGVKD. The ends lost 3 bases at V and 8 bases at J; junction bases unmatched: 19. The CDR3 length is 18 residues. The CDR3 spells CAISDLRDRESSGAGYTF. CDR3 coding DNA: TGTGCCATCAGTGACCTCCGGGACAGGGAATCCTCGGGTGCGGGCTACACCTTC.

This clonotype has a handful of counts. The rearrangement uses TRBV19 and TRBJ1-6, with 9 positions matching TRBD1. Trimming removed 7 bases from V and 7 bases from J; junction bases left unmatched: 8. Germline V gives CDR1 LNHDA, CDR2 SQIVND (reference sequence). This CDR3 region has 15 residues. This CDR3 reads CASTSGTGWNSPLHF. DNA for the CDR3: TGTGCCAGTACCTCCGGGACAGGGTGGAATTCACCCCTCCACTTT. The entire variable domain, with the rest obtained from reference TRBV19 and TRBJ1-6, is as follows: DGGITQSPKYLFRKEGQNVTLSCEQNLNHDAMYWYRQDPGQGLRLIYYSQIVNDFQKGDIAEGYSVSREKKESFPLTVTSAQKNPTAFYLCASTSGTGWNSPLHFGNGTRLTVT.

This chain connects TRBV9 to TRBJ2-2, with 8 bases fitting TRBD2. Germline trimming cut 3 bases from V and 1 base from J; bases unmatched to any gene: 2. CDR3 length equals 15 residues. Germline V gene sequence: CDR1 SGDLS, CDR2 YYNGEE. The DNA of the CDR3 is TGTGCCAGCAGCGGAAGCGGGAGGAACACCGGGGAGCTGTTTTTT. It yields the protein CASSGSGRNTGELFF.

CDR3 DNA: TGTGCCAGCAGCGGACCTAACCCCGCAGATACGCAGTATTTT. This translates into CASSGPNPADTQYF. The chain carries TRBV9 and TRBJ2-3; the D is unclear. The CDR3 has 14 residues. The V gene's germline CDR1 is SGDLS and CDR2 YYNGEE. V lost 3 bases, J lost 4 bases, and 12 bases lay in between.